Listed below are T cell receptor beta chains from one sample, sequenced in a study of T cells in Graves' hyperthyroidism and ophthalmopathy. TCRdb independently ran MiXCR on the multiplex PCR reads; one entry per CDR3 protein. The sample yields about 380,000 distinct CDR3 sequences, about 18% seen once. The sample was blood. These receptors were collected from a young man with Graves' ophthalmopathy. Both conserved end residues are trimmed from each CDR3. D genes are given only for firm matches.

D	V	length	J	CDR3
-	TRBV6-1	15	TRBJ2-1	ASRDRGFTYHYNEQF
TRBD2	TRBV7-8	14	TRBJ2-3	ASSLHVAGGPDTQY
TRBD2	TRBV20-1	14	TRBJ2-3	SAREGGLGHADTQY
TRBD1	TRBV7-7	12	TRBJ2-5	ASSVTGGGETQY
-	TRBV12-3/TRBV12-4	11	TRBJ1-2	ASSLGQAQGYT
-	TRBV24-1	9	TRBJ2-2	ATGGSGELF
TRBD1	TRBV7-3	12	TRBJ2-1	ASSFPDREGEQF
TRBD2	TRBV7-9	14	TRBJ2-1	ASSLGASGNYNEQF
-	TRBV20-1	10	TRBJ2-1	SARWVINEQF
-	TRBV10-3	14	TRBJ2-7	AISEAAGGGSYEQY
-	TRBV9	11	TRBJ2-5	ASRADPAATQY
TRBD1	TRBV13	13	TRBJ1-5	ASSLGQGSNQPQH
TRBD2	TRBV3-1	13	TRBJ2-1	ASSQVAGGGNEQF
-	TRBV5-8	12	TRBJ1-2	ASSPTQHFYGYT
-	TRBV29-1	10	TRBJ1-1	SVRLLNTEAF
-	TRBV7-8	12	TRBJ1-2	ASSLQGSSYGYT
-	TRBV20-1	13	TRBJ2-3	SATREGVGTDTQY
-	TRBV27	11	TRBJ1-1	ASSLFGGPEAF
-	TRBV2	14	TRBJ1-2	ASSVGGRENNYGYT
TRBD1	TRBV24-1	13	TRBJ2-7	ATSDPGTGSYKQY
-	TRBV29-1	9	TRBJ2-7	SVESSYEQY
TRBD1	TRBV10-3	14	TRBJ2-7	AISESRTGVIYEQY
TRBD1	TRBV18	14	TRBJ1-1	ASSTYSGTANTEAF
TRBD1	TRBV2	12	TRBJ1-1	ASDPRDRGLEAF
-	TRBV3-1	11	TRBJ1-1	ASSQSRNTEAF
-	TRBV6-1	13	TRBJ1-5	ASTSHRDSNQPQH
TRBD1	TRBV18	14	TRBJ2-4	ASSPGTGGVQNIQY
-	TRBV19	12	TRBJ2-7	ASSIVDPSYEQY
-	TRBV5-1	15	TRBJ1-1	ASSLRSGEGENTEAF
TRBD1	TRBV19	15	TRBJ2-6	ASTRTGDHSGANVLT
-	TRBV6-1	11	TRBJ2-5	ASSPSDQETQH
TRBD2	TRBV9	13	TRBJ2-1	ASSARGAGGGEQF
-	TRBV6-2/TRBV6-3	11	TRBJ2-7	ASSYGDSYEQY
TRBD2	TRBV7-9	12	TRBJ2-1	ASSRDSSGNEQF